Detailed here is one TCR beta chain. Its antigen is not identified. The table came from immunoSEQ multiplex PCR; TCRdb's copy has only in-frame clones and leaves some out. Here the sample spans 65,000 to 85,000 clones, around 86% being singletons. CDR3 size: 14 residues. Per the germline V gene, CDR1 is MNHNS and CDR2 is SASEGT. Between the trimmed V and J ends, which lost 5 bases and 3 bases, there was a span of 13 bases. The record originates from a study of OX40 agonist ivuxolimab in advanced cancers. Whole-study context: Dosing consisted of intravenous ivuxolimab at 0.01 to 10 mg/kg every 2 weeks. General observations from the study: Low levels of normalized T-cell clonal expansion also appeared in some nonresponders. Those patients achieving a partial response at 0.1-3.0 mg/kg showed among the lowest clonal expansion. At doses 0.1 to 3.0 mg/kg, CD4+ and CD8+ clones expanded.

The source was CD4+ or CD8+ T cells sorted from blood, collected in a trial of the OX40 agonist ivuxolimab. This chain joins TRBV6-1 and TRBJ1-1; tentatively, D is TRBD1 (6 bases). The receptor was isolated from an adult with an advanced solid tumor such as melanoma, head and neck, liver or kidney cancer. The CDR3 loop reads CASSIKRGDTEAFF. The CDR3 DNA reads TGTGCCAGCAGTATAAAAAGGGGGGACACTGAAGCTTTCTTT.